A single sample gave rise to the 23 T cell receptor beta chains below, sequenced in a study of blood T cell repertoires in COVID-19 (dated by TCRdb to the early 2020s). Libraries were prepared through the immunoSEQ multiplex PCR assay. This immuneACCESS table, as held by TCRdb, lists in-frame sequences with V and J called but not all clones. Of the missing ones, under half trace to an unresolved V gene in checked studies; the others have no known cause. For this sample the table gives under 60,000 clones, of which around 82% were detected only once. The leading ten clones occupy around 4.9% of the sample. Sequenced sample: peripheral blood. The receptors originated from a human donor in a cohort sampled during active COVID-19.

This chain connects TRBV3-1 (or the pseudogene TRBV3-2) to TRBJ2-1; D call uncertain. Germline V gene sequence: CDR1 LGHDT, CDR2 YNNKEL (reference sequence). The ends were cut back, 5 bases at V and 8 bases at J, with 10 bases in the middle. The CDR3 totals 12 residues. The CDR3 nucleotides are TGTGCCAGCAGCGACTTGGTTGATGAGCAGTTCTTC. It specifies CASSDLVDEQFF.

V gene TRBV11-1 combines with J gene TRBJ1-1; 8 nucleotides align to TRBD1. Looked up from germline, CDR1 is SGHAT and CDR2 is FQDESV (reference sequence). V lost 3 bases, J lost 6 bases, and 3 bases stayed unmatched. CDR3 length: 13 residues. The chain's CDR3 is CASSFQGAAEAFF. The DNA of the CDR3 is TGTGCCAGCAGCTTTCAGGGGGCCGCTGAAGCTTTCTTT.

The chain employs TRBV19 and TRBJ1-5, with 10 bases that match TRBD1. Germline V gene sequence: CDR1 LNHDA, CDR2 SQIVND (reference sequence). CDR3 length equals 14 residues. Germline trimming cut 10 bases from V and 6 bases from J; bases unmatched to any gene: 9. CDR3 in DNA: TGTGCCACAACGGGACAGGGGTTGTCTCAGCCCCAGCATTTT. Translated: CATTGQGLSQPQHF.

The chain employs TRBV7-9 and TRBJ2-3; 11 bases map to TRBD2. Germline CDR1 is SEHNR and CDR2 is FQNEAQ (reference sequence). This CDR3 has 17 residues. Trimming cost V 7 bases and J 0 bases; bases outside gene matches: 9. In DNA form, the CDR3 reads TGTGCCAGCAACGGACGCGGACTAGCGGGCAGCACAGATACGCAGTATTTT. Protein sequence: CASNGRGLAGSTDTQYF.

Regarding this clone: At one of its ends the junction is not consistent with the germline gene, which may arise from a read error. In nucleotides, the CDR3 is TGTGCTAGCAGCTTAGGGGACAGGGATGCAGATACGCAGTATTTT. The encoded protein is CASSLGDRDADTQYF. The chain has TRBV7-7 and TRBJ2-3; the match to TRBD1 covers 9 bases. The germline V gene has CDR1 SSHAT and CDR2 FNYEAQ (reference sequence). The CDR3 length is 15 residues.

This clone was picked up one time. The chain employs TRBV5-6 and TRBJ2-7; 7 positions match TRBD2. CDR3 size: 16 residues. V trimming: 4 bases; J trimming: 1 base; junction bases outside the gene matches: 11. Germline-derived CDR1 and CDR2 are SGHDT and YYEEEE. The CDR3 is CASSPPGLAVSYEQYF. CDR3 nucleotide sequence: TGTGCCAGCAGCCCACCGGGGCTAGCGGTATCCTACGAGCAGTACTTC. Filled out from reference TRBV5-6 and TRBJ2-7, the complete variable domain reads DAGVTQSPTHLIKTRGQQVTLRCSPKSGHDTVSWYQQALGQGPQFIFQYYEEEERQRGNFPDRFSGHQFPNYSSELNVNALLLGDSALYLCASSPPGLAVSYEQYFGPGTRLTVT.

The chain couples TRBV27 to TRBJ2-1; D is possibly TRBD1 (5 bases). This CDR3 has 14 amino acids. With 2 bases removed from V and 5 bases from J, the gap between germline ends came to 10 bases. Looked up from germline, CDR1 is MNHEY and CDR2 is SMNVEV (reference sequence). The CDR3 region is CASSLERGHNEQFF. Written as DNA, the CDR3 is TGTGCCAGCAGTTTAGAAAGGGGCCACAATGAGCAGTTCTTC.

The chain uses TRBV7-9 and TRBJ1-6; D is possibly TRBD1 (6 bases). V dropped 1 base and J dropped 5 bases, with 9 bases sitting between them. The CDR3 sequence is 15 residues long. Germline V gene data show CDR1 as SEHNR and CDR2 as FQNEAQ (reference sequence). The CDR3 DNA follows: TGTGCCAGCAGCTTAGGACAGGTAGATAATTCACCCCTCCACTTT. This codes for CASSLGQVDNSPLHF.

The chain links TRBV28 to TRBJ2-3; 8 nucleotides line up with TRBD2. Germline values: CDR1 MDHEN, CDR2 SYDVKM. This CDR3 has 18 residues. V lost 3 bases and J lost 4; bases outside the gene matches: 15. The CDR3, as DNA: TGTGCCAGCAGTTTGGGACGGGGCGGGGGGCGCGGAGCAGATACGCAGTATTTT. Translating it yields CASSLGRGGGRGADTQYF.

The chain combines TRBV3-1 (or the pseudogene TRBV3-2) with TRBJ2-3, with TRBD2 matching 12 bases. In germline, CDR1 is LGHDT, CDR2 YNNKEL (reference sequence). V shed 4 bases and J 1 base; nucleotides not matched to a gene: 6. CDR3 length: 17 residues. The CDR3 here is CASSLRLAGVGTDTQYF. The CDR3 DNA sequence: TGTGCCAGCAGCCTACGACTAGCGGGGGTCGGCACAGATACGCAGTATTTT.

DNA for the CDR3: TGTGCCAGCAGCTGGGACAGGGGGAACTATGGCTACACCTTC. Translated: CASSWDRGNYGYTF. The chain carries TRBV2 and TRBJ1-2; 11 bases map to TRBD1. Germline CDR1 and CDR2: SNHLY and FYNNEI. The CDR3 runs 14 residues. Trimming cost V 6 bases and J 2 bases; bases outside gene matches: 2. Based on the CDR3 plus reference TRBV2 and TRBJ1-2, the full variable domain is EPEVTQTPSHQVTQMGQEVILRCVPISNHLYFYWYRQILGQKVEFLVSFYNNEISEKSEIFDDQFSVERPDGSNFTLKIRSTKLEDSAMYFCASSWDRGNYGYTFGSGTRLTVV.

The chain is built from TRBV30 and TRBJ1-4; TRBD1 might be the D (6 bases). This CDR3 has 13 residues. Germline CDR1 reads GTSNPN; CDR2 reads SVGIG (reference sequence). Trimming left V 3 bases short and J 7 bases short, with 12 bases between. The CDR3 region has the DNA TGTGCCTGGAGCGGGACAAGGGCTGAAAAACTGTTTTTT. Encoded protein: CAWSGTRAEKLFF. Full variable domain (rest looked up from reference TRBV30 and TRBJ1-4): SQTIHQWPATLVQPVGSPLSLECTVEGTSNPNLYWYRQAAGRGLQLLFYSVGIGQISSEVPQNLSASRPQDRQFILSSKKLLLSDSGFYLCAWSGTRAEKLFFGSGTQLSVL.

The J gene is TRBJ2-1, the V gene TRBV19; D unclear. Germline V gene data show CDR1 as LNHDA and CDR2 as SQIVND (reference sequence). CDR3 length equals 13 residues. The V gene lost 3 bases and the J gene lost 9 bases, with 12 bases spanning the gap. This chain's CDR3 is CASSISSGVEQFF. The CDR3 coding sequence is TGTGCCAGTAGTATTAGTTCGGGTGTTGAGCAGTTCTTC. Supplemented by reference TRBV19 and TRBJ2-1, the full variable domain reads DGGITQSPKYLFRKEGQNVTLSCEQNLNHDAMYWYRQDPGQGLRLIYYSQIVNDFQKGDIAEGYSVSREKKESFPLTVTSAQKNPTAFYLCASSISSGVEQFFGPGTRLTVL.

The V call is TRBV6-5, the J call TRBJ2-7, with TRBD1 identical over 9 bases. The CDR3 extends over 15 amino acids. The junction had 7 bases not matched to a gene; V was cut back by 2 bases and J by 5 bases. From germline, CDR1 is MNHEY and CDR2 SVGAGI. CDR3 in DNA: TGTGCCAGCAGTTACGGTGGGACAGGGTGGGACGAGCAGTACTTC. It yields the protein CASSYGGTGWDEQYF.

The gene calls are TRBV13 and TRBJ1-1; D is ambiguous. The CDR3 sequence is 14 residues long. Germline V lookup: CDR1 PRHDT, CDR2 FYEKMQ (reference sequence). Trimming pared 0 bases from V and 1 base from J, leaving 6 bases between. CDR3 amino acids: CASSLGSGNTEAFF. CDR3 DNA sequence: TGTGCCAGCAGCTTAGGGTCGGGGAACACTGAAGCTTTCTTT.

The gene calls are TRBV24-1 and TRBJ2-1; no clear D. The CDR3 is made up of 13 amino acids. Germline CDR1 KGHDR, CDR2 SFDVKD. V lost 1 base, J lost 9 bases, and 9 bases lay in between. CDR3 DNA sequence: TGTGCCACCAGTGATTTAGTTGCCAGTGAGCAGTTCTTC. Protein sequence: CATSDLVASEQFF.

This chain connects TRBV2 to TRBJ1-1; possibly TRBD1 for D (5 bases). Germline V gene sequence: CDR1 SNHLY, CDR2 FYNNEI. With 4 bases removed from V and 5 bases from J, the gap between germline ends came to 14 bases. The CDR3 is 14 residues long. CDR3 loop: CASSAVGGYTEAFF. CDR3 nucleotide sequence: TGTGCCAGCAGTGCGGTCGGGGGTTATACTGAAGCTTTCTTT.

The V and J genes are TRBV24-1 and TRBJ2-7, with 10 bases lining up with TRBD1. CDR1 and CDR2 (germline): KGHDR, SFDVKD. The CDR3 has 16 amino acids. The junction had 7 bases not matched to a gene; V was cut back by 2 bases and J by 4 bases. CDR3: CATSDWAGQGRYEQYF. The DNA for the CDR3 is TGTGCCACCAGTGATTGGGCGGGACAGGGGAGGTACGAGCAGTACTTC.

The chain couples TRBV7-3 to TRBJ2-1, with D possibly being TRBD1 (7 bases). CDR1 is SGHTA and CDR2 is FQGTGA in the germline V gene. The CDR3 is 15 amino acids. Trimming left V 5 bases short and J 10 bases short, with 21 bases between. The CDR3 DNA follows: TGTGCCAGCAGCCCCCCGGAGGGGGCTACGGGGGAGCAGTTCTTC. Protein: CASSPPEGATGEQFF.

This sequence joins TRBV6-6 and TRBJ2-7; 10 nucleotides match TRBD2. The CDR3 covers 15 residues. V gave up 5 bases and J gave up 4 bases; unmatched junction bases: 8. From germline, CDR1 is MNHNY and CDR2 SVGAGI (reference sequence). The DNA for the CDR3 is TGTGCCAGCAGTCCCAGCGGGGGGGTCGGGTACGAGCAGTACTTC. It translates to CASSPSGGVGYEQYF.

Many counts were recorded for this clone. V usage is TRBV11-2 and J usage is TRBJ2-3; TRBD1 matches 8 bases. The CDR3 is 14 amino acids. Germline trimming cut 7 bases from V and 4 bases from J; bases unmatched to any gene: 7. Germline assignment: CDR1 SGHAT and CDR2 FQNNGV. CDR3 nucleotide sequence: TGTGCCAGCAAAGAGCAGGGGGCCTCAGATACGCAGTATTTT. It translates to CASKEQGASDTQYF.

This rearrangement joins TRBV12-3 or TRBV12-4 to TRBJ2-1, with D possibly matching TRBD1 (5 bases). V lost 7 bases and J lost 9, with 16 bases in between. The CDR3 runs 13 residues. As DNA, the CDR3 is TGTGCCAGCACCGTGCCTCCAGGGATTGAGCAGTTCTTC. Its protein product is CASTVPPGIEQFF.

This clone was observed a single time. This rearrangement joins TRBV6-6 to TRBJ2-7, with 8 nucleotides matching TRBD2. The CDR3 has 14 amino acids. Germline V lookup: CDR1 MNHNY, CDR2 SVGAGI (reference sequence). V lost 2 bases and J lost 3; bases outside the gene matches: 3. CDR3 loop: CASSYMGTSYEQYF. CDR3 DNA sequence: TGTGCCAGCAGTTACATGGGGACTAGCTACGAGCAGTACTTC.